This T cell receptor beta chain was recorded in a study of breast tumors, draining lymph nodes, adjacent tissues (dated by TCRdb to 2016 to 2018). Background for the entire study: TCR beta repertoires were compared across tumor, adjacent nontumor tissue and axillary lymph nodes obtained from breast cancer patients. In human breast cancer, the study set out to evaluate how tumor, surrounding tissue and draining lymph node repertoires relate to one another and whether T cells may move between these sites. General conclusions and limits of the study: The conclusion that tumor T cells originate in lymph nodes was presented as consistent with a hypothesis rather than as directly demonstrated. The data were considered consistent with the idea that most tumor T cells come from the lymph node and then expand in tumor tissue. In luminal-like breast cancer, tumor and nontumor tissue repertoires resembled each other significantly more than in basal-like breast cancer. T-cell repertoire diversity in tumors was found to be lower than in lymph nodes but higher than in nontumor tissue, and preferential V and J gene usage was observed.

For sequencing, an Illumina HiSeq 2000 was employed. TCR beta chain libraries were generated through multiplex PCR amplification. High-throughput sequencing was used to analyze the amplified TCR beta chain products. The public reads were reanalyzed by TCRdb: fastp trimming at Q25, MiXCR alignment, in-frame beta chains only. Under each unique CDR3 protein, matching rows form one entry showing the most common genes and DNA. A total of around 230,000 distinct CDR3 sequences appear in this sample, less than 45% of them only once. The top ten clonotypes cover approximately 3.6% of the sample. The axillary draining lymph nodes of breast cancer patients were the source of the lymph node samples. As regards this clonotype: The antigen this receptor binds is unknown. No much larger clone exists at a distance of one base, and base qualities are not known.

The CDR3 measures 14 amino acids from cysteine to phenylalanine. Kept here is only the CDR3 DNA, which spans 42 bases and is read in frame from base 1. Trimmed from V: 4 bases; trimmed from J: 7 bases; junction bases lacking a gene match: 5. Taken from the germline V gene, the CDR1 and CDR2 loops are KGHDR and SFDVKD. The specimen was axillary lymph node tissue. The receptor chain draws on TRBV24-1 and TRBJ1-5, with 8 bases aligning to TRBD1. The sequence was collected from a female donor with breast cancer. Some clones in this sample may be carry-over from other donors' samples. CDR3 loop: CATSEYRGIQPQHF. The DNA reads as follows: TGTGCCACCAGTGAGTACAGGGGGATCCAGCCCCAGCATTTT.